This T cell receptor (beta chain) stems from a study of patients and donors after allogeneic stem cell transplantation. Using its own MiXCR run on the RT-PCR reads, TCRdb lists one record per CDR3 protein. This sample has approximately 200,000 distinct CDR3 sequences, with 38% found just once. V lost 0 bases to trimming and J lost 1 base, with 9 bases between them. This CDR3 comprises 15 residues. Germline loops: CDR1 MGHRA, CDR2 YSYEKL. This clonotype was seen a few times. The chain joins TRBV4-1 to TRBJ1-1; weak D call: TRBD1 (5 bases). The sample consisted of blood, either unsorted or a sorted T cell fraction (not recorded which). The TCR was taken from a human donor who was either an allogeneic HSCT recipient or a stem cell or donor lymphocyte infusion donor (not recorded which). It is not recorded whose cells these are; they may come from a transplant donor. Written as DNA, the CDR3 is TGCGCCAGCAGCCAAGAGGGGGGATGGAACACTGAAGCTTTCTTT. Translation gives CASSQEGGWNTEAFF.